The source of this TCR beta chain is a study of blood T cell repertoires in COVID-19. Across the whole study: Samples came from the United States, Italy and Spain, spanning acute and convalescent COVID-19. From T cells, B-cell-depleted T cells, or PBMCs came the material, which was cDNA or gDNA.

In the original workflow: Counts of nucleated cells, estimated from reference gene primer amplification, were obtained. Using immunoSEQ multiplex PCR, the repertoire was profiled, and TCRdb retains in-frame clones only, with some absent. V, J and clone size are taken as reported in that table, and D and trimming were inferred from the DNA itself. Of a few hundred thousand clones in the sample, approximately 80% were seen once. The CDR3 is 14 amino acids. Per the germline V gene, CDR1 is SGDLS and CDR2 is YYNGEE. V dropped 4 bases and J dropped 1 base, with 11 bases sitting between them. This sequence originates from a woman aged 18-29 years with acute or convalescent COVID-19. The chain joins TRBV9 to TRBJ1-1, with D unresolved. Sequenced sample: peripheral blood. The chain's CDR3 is CASSFTARNTEAFF. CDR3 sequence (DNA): TGTGCCAGCAGCTTTACAGCCAGGAACACTGAAGCTTTCTTT.